One and the same sample provided the 27 T cell receptor beta chains below, sequenced in a study of cytomegalovirus exposure and HLA in healthy donors. Primers for the PCR totalled 60 Vbeta and 13 Jbeta. Clones were read by immunoSEQ multiplex PCR, and TCRdb kept only the in-frame ones, dropping some. The sample has some 120,000 clones; around three quarters are singletons. The sample taken for sequencing was PBMCs. The receptors originated from a man aged 25 to 40 in good health and CMV-seropositive.

The chain carries TRBV5-4 and TRBJ2-5; 12 nucleotides match TRBD2. The CDR3 runs to 17 residues. Germline V gene lookup returns CDR1 SGHNT and CDR2 YYREEE (reference sequence). The junction had 4 bases not matched to a gene; V was cut back by 0 bases and J by 1 base. CDR3 in DNA: TGTGCCAGCAGCTTGGACGCTAGCGGGGGGGGCCAAGAGACCCAGTACTTC. Amino acid sequence: CASSLDASGGGQETQYF. Full variable domain (missing parts from reference TRBV5-4 and TRBJ2-5): ETGVTQSPTHLIKTRGQQVTLRCSSQSGHNTVSWYQQALGQGPQFIFQYYREEENGRGNFPPRFSGLQFPNYSSELNVNALELDDSALYLCASSLDASGGGQETQYFGPGTRLLVL.

The CDR3 region has the DNA TGTGCCATCAGTGAGACTGGGCGTGCCTCCTACGAGCAGTACTTC. Amino acid sequence: CAISETGRASYEQYF. The rearrangement links TRBV10-3 to TRBJ2-7; no clear D gene. Germline CDR1 ENHRY, CDR2 SYGVKD. There are 15 residues in the CDR3. V was shortened by 2 bases and J by 0 bases, with 11 bases between the two germline ends.

The chain carries TRBV7-2 and TRBJ2-4; possible D gene TRBD1, 7 bases. Between the trimmed V and J ends, which lost 3 bases and 0 bases, there was a span of 12 bases. The CDR3 covers 16 residues. The germline V gene encodes CDR1 SGHTA and CDR2 FQGNSA. The CDR3 reads CASSLAGGIAKNIQYF. CDR3 coding DNA: TGTGCCAGCAGCTTGGCAGGGGGGATAGCCAAAAACATTCAGTACTTC. The variable domain in full, with the rest retrieved from reference TRBV7-2 and TRBJ2-4, is GAGVSQSPSNKVTEKGKDVELRCDPISGHTALYWYRQSLGQGLEFLIYFQGNSAPDKSGLPSDRFSAERTGGSVSTLTIQRTQQEDSAVYLCASSLAGGIAKNIQYFGAGTRLSVL.

This rearrangement joins TRBV29-1 to TRBJ2-4; 9 bases agree with TRBD1. Looked up from germline, CDR1 is SQVTM and CDR2 is ANQGSEA. The CDR3 contains 12 residues. The junction had 3 bases not matched to a gene; V was cut back by 7 bases and J by 5 bases. The CDR3 sequence: CSGTGGQNIQYF. As DNA, the CDR3 is TGCAGCGGCACAGGGGGCCAAAACATTCAGTACTTC.

This clone occurred once. The junction does not match germline at one end; this may be a read error. The J gene is TRBJ2-6, the V gene TRBV7-2, with a possible D match to TRBD1 (5 bases). This CDR3 contains 17 residues. In germline, CDR1 is SGHTA, CDR2 FQGNSA. CDR3 sequence (DNA): TGTGCCAGCAGCTTAGCGCTTCGGCTCTCTGGGGCCAACGGCCTGACTTTC. Amino acids: CASSLALRLSGANGLTF.

This clone has just one count. V is TRBV27 and J is TRBJ2-2; D is possibly TRBD1 (6 bases). The CDR3 covers 13 residues. The V end was cut by 6 bases, the J end by 2 bases, with 7 bases between. The V gene's germline CDR1 is MNHEY and CDR2 SMNVEV (reference sequence). Written as DNA, the CDR3 is TGTGCCAGCAGGGACAGCAACACCGGGGAGCTGTTTTTT. Its translation: CASRDSNTGELFF.

Worth noting for this clone: At one boundary the junction diverges from the germline segment, which might be a read error. The chain has TRBV6-6 and TRBJ2-4, with 7 bases aligning to TRBD2. The CDR3 runs to 15 residues. Germline-derived CDR1 and CDR2 are MNHNY and SVGAGI (reference sequence). The CDR3 DNA sequence: TGTGCCAGCAGTTACCTAGCGGTAGCCAAAAACAGTCAGTACTTC. This translates into CASSYLAVAKNSQYF.

The chain joins TRBV29-1 to TRBJ1-1, with a possible D match to TRBD1 (6 bases). Trimming shortened V by 6 bases and J by 3 bases, and 17 bases separated the two germline ends. The length of the CDR3 is 14 residues. CDR1 SQVTM and CDR2 ANQGSEA come from the germline V gene. CDR3 in DNA: TGCAGCGTGAACCGGGACACTTCCTACACTGAAGCTTTCTTT. As protein: CSVNRDTSYTEAFF.

This clone occurred once. The chain carries TRBV6-1 and TRBJ1-2, with no clear D. The germline V gene encodes CDR1 MNHNS and CDR2 SASEGT. Trimming pared 4 bases from V and 4 bases from J, leaving 10 bases between. This CDR3 has 13 residues. The CDR3 region is CASSATVTYGYTF. The DNA of the CDR3 is TGTGCCAGCAGTGCTACAGTGACCTATGGCTACACCTTC.

This chain joins TRBV5-6 and TRBJ2-7; weak D call: TRBD1 (7 bases). The germline gives CDR1 SGHDT, CDR2 YYEEEE. The CDR3 is 17 amino acids. Trimming took 2 bases from V and 2 from J, leaving 20 bases between them. CDR3 DNA: TGTGCCAGCAGCTTCGGAGGGGGCGGGACAGTTCCCTACGAGCAGTACTTC. Translating gives CASSFGGGGTVPYEQYF.

The chain carries TRBV11-2 and TRBJ2-7; D is uncertain. The CDR3 length is 11 residues. With 3 bases removed from V and 7 bases from J, the gap between germline ends came to 7 bases. Germline V gene lookup returns CDR1 SGHAT and CDR2 FQNNGV. The CDR3 DNA sequence: TGTGCCAGCAGCTTCATGCTAGAGCAGTACTTC. Encoded protein: CASSFMLEQYF.

This clone was seen more than once but under ten times. This chain joins TRBV5-4 and TRBJ1-1; D is ambiguous. The germline V gene has CDR1 SGHNT and CDR2 YYREEE (reference sequence). V was trimmed by 4 bases and J by 1 base, leaving 8 bases between them. This CDR3 has 13 amino acids. The CDR3 is CASSGTPNTEAFF. The CDR3 nucleotides read TGTGCCAGCAGCGGTACACCGAACACTGAAGCTTTCTTT.

The gene calls are TRBV19 and TRBJ2-7; 8 nucleotides line up with TRBD1. Trimming at V came to 10 bases and at J to 5 bases, leaving 16 bases not matched to a gene. Germline assignment: CDR1 LNHDA and CDR2 SQIVND (reference sequence). The CDR3 sequence is 15 residues long. The CDR3 loop reads CATTAPNRGFDEQYF. DNA for the CDR3: TGTGCCACTACCGCTCCTAACAGGGGGTTCGACGAGCAGTACTTC. Full variable domain (remainder filled in from reference TRBV19 and TRBJ2-7): DGGITQSPKYLFRKEGQNVTLSCEQNLNHDAMYWYRQDPGQGLRLIYYSQIVNDFQKGDIAEGYSVSREKKESFPLTVTSAQKNPTAFYLCATTAPNRGFDEQYFGPGTRLTVT.

This CDR3 is CASSLAHSTEAFF. CDR3 coding DNA: TGTGCCAGCAGCTTAGCCCACAGCACTGAAGCTTTCTTT. The chain carries TRBV11-1 and TRBJ1-1, with D uncertain. The germline V and J ends were trimmed by 0 bases and 4 bases, with 6 bases remaining between them. CDR1 is SGHAT, CDR2 FQDESV, per germline (reference sequence). The CDR3 has 13 amino acids.

The chain couples TRBV21-1 to TRBJ2-4; TRBD2, as called in the table, went unchecked against the DNA. TRBV21-1 is a known pseudogene. This CDR3 comprises 14 residues. For the CDR3, the DNA is TGTGCCAGCAGCCTTCCCGGGCTCGGGGACATTCAGTACTTC. This sequence encodes CASSLPGLGDIQYF.

The V gene is TRBV5-1, the J gene TRBJ2-1, with D maybe TRBD1 (6 bases). Germline V gene lookup returns CDR1 SGHRS and CDR2 YFSETQ. The CDR3 contains 16 residues. The V end lost 1 base, the J end lost 0 bases, and 11 bases lay between the germline ends. The CDR3 spells CASSLNIGGSYNEQFF. CDR3 DNA sequence: TGCGCCAGCAGCTTGAACATAGGGGGCTCCTACAATGAGCAGTTCTTC.

This chain uses TRBV14 with TRBJ1-3; D is undetermined. The germline V and J ends were trimmed by 7 bases and 3 bases, with 10 bases remaining between them. Germline lookup yields CDR1 SGHDN and CDR2 FVKESK. The length of the CDR3 is 13 residues. CDR3 coding DNA: TGTGCCAGCACCCTGAGGTTTGGAAACACCATATATTTT. It codes for CASTLRFGNTIYF.

This clone came up once. V usage is TRBV6-5 and J usage is TRBJ1-2, with a weak D call TRBD1 (6 bases). The germline V and J ends were trimmed by 0 bases and 3 bases, with 8 bases remaining between them. This CDR3 has 14 residues. Germline CDR1 MNHEY, CDR2 SVGAGI. Here the CDR3 DNA reads TGTGCCAGCAGTTACTCCGCAGGGGACTATGGCTACACCTTC. This gives the protein CASSYSAGDYGYTF.

This clone was seen more than once but under ten times. The rearrangement links TRBV28 to TRBJ2-3; 7 nucleotides align to TRBD2. This CDR3 spans 14 amino acids. The V gene end was trimmed by 3 bases and the J gene end by 3 bases; junction bases not matched to a gene: 3. Germline loops: CDR1 MDHEN, CDR2 SYDVKM. CDR3 amino acids: CASSFRLATDTQYF. The CDR3 DNA sequence: TGTGCCAGCAGTTTCAGACTAGCTACAGATACGCAGTATTTT.

This clone was seen a handful of times. The chain has TRBV9 and TRBJ2-1; 11 nucleotides align to TRBD2. Germline trimming cut 3 bases from V and 8 bases from J; bases unmatched to any gene: 10. Germline loops: CDR1 SGDLS, CDR2 YYNGEE. The CDR3 covers 16 residues. CDR3 DNA: TGTGCCAGCAGCGGGGTAGCGGGGGGGCCGGTCGATGAGCAGTTCTTC. Translating it yields CASSGVAGGPVDEQFF.

V usage is TRBV11-1 and J usage is TRBJ2-5; 9 nucleotides align to TRBD2. The CDR3 loop spans 15 amino acids. Germline lookup yields CDR1 SGHAT and CDR2 FQDESV (reference sequence). V shed 8 bases, J shed 5 bases, and the junction held 12 bases outside the gene matches. The CDR3 region has the DNA TGTGCCAGCGAAATTAGCGGGAGTCGGGGGGAGACCCAGTACTTC. Protein sequence: CASEISGSRGETQYF.

The V and J genes are TRBV5-4 and TRBJ2-3, with D perhaps TRBD2 (5 bases). V was cut by 3 bases and J by 6 bases, with 14 bases left in between. Germline V gene lookup returns CDR1 SGHNT and CDR2 YYREEE (reference sequence). CDR3 length equals 14 residues. CDR3 sequence: CASSSRAASDTQYF. The DNA for the CDR3 is TGTGCCAGCAGCTCGCGGGCCGCGTCCGATACGCAGTATTTT. The whole variable domain, remainder taken from reference TRBV5-4 and TRBJ2-3, is ETGVTQSPTHLIKTRGQQVTLRCSSQSGHNTVSWYQQALGQGPQFIFQYYREEENGRGNFPPRFSGLQFPNYSSELNVNALELDDSALYLCASSSRAASDTQYFGPGTRLTVL.

The chain joins TRBV27 to TRBJ2-7; 8 bases fit TRBD1. V lost 2 bases and J lost 3; bases outside the gene matches: 0. Germline CDR1 is MNHEY and CDR2 is SMNVEV (reference sequence). The CDR3 has 13 amino acids. The CDR3 loop reads CASSLTGGYEQYF. The DNA of the CDR3 is TGTGCCAGCAGTTTAACAGGGGGCTACGAGCAGTACTTC.

V usage is TRBV9 and J usage is TRBJ1-2, with unresolved D. Trimming removed 3 bases from V and 2 bases from J, with 8 bases in between. The germline CDR1 and CDR2 sequences are SGDLS and YYNGEE. The CDR3 is 13 residues long. The chain's CDR3 is CASSATGNYGYTF. Written as DNA, the CDR3 is TGTGCCAGCAGCGCGACGGGGAACTATGGCTACACCTTC. The whole variable domain, filled in from reference TRBV9 and TRBJ1-2, reads DSGVTQTPKHLITATGQRVTLRCSPRSGDLSVYWYQQSLDQGLQFLIQYYNGEERAKGNILERFSAQQFPDLHSELNLSSLELGDSALYFCASSATGNYGYTFGSGTRLTVV.

The chain joins TRBV2 to TRBJ2-3, with TRBD2 identical over 7 bases. The junction had 8 bases not matched to a gene; V was cut back by 4 bases and J by 4 bases. The CDR3 consists of 15 residues. The germline V gene encodes CDR1 SNHLY and CDR2 FYNNEI. The CDR3 DNA sequence: TGTGCCAGCAGTGTGGAGCCGGGGGGATCAGATACGCAGTATTTT. This translates into CASSVEPGGSDTQYF.

The chain has TRBV27 and TRBJ2-7; D is perhaps TRBD2 (5 bases). Germline CDR1 reads MNHEY; CDR2 reads SMNVEV (reference sequence). This CDR3 has 14 residues. Between the trimmed V and J ends, which lost 2 bases and 6 bases, there was a span of 14 bases. The CDR3 bases are TGTGCCAGCAGTTTAAGGCAGGATGGGAGCGAGCAGTACTTC. Its translation: CASSLRQDGSEQYF.

The J gene is TRBJ1-5, the V gene TRBV27; D ambiguous. This CDR3 is 15 amino acids long. V was pared by 4 bases and J by 3 bases, with 13 bases between. The V gene's germline CDR1 is MNHEY and CDR2 SMNVEV (reference sequence). Written as DNA, the CDR3 is TGTGCCAGCAGTTCGATACCGGCGGCCAATCAGCCCCAGCATTTT. Translation gives CASSSIPAANQPQHF.